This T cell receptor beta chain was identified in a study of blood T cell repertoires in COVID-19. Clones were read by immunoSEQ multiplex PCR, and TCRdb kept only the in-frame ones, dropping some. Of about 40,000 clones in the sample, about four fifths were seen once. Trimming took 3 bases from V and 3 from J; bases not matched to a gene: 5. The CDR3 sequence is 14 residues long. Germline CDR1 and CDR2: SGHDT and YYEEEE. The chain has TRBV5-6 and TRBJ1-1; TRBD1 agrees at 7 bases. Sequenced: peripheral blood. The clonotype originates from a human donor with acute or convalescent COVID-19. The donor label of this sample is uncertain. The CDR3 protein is CASSSDRPYTEAFF. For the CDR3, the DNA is TGTGCCAGCAGCTCGGACAGGCCTTACACTGAAGCTTTCTTT.